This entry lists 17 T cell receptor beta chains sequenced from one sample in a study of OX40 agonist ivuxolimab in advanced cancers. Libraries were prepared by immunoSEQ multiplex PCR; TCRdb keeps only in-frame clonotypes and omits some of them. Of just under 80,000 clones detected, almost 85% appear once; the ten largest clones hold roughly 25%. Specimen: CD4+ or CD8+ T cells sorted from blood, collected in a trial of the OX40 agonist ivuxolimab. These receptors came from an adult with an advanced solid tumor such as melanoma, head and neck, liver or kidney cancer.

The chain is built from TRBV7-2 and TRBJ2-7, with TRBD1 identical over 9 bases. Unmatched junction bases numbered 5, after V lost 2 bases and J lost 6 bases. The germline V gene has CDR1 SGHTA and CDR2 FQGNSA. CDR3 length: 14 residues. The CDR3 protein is CASSLRTGEFEQYF. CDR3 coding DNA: TGTGCCAGCAGCTTACGGACAGGGGAGTTCGAGCAGTACTTC.

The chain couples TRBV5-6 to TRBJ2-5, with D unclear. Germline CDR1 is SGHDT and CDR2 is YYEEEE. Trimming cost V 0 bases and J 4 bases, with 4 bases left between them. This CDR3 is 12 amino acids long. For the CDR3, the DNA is TGTGCCAGCAGCTTGGGGAGAGAGACCCAGTACTTC. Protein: CASSLGRETQYF.

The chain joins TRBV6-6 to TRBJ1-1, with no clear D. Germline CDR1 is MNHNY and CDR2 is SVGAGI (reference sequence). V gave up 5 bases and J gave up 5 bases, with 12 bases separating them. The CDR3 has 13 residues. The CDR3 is CASSPPTRTEAFF. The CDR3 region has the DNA TGTGCCAGCAGTCCCCCCACGAGAACTGAAGCTTTCTTT.

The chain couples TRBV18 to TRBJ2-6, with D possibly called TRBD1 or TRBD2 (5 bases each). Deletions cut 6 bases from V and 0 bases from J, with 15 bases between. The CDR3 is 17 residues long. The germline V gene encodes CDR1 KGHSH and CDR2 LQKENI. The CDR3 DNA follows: TGTGCCAGCTCCCCTCAGGGTGGGACCTCTGGGGCCAACGTCCTGACTTTC. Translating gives CASSPQGGTSGANVLTF.

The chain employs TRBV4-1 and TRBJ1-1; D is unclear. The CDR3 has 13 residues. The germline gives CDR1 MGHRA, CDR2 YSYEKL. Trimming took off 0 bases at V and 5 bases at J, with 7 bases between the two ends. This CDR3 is CASSQDPETEAFF. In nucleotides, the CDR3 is TGCGCCAGCAGCCAAGACCCAGAAACTGAAGCTTTCTTT.

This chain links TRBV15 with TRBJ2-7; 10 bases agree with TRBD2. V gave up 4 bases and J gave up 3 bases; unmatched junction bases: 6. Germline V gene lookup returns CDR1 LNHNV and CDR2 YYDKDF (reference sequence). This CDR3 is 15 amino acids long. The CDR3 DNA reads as TGTGCCACCAGCATGGGGAGCGGGGGGGACTACGAGCAGTACTTC. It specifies CATSMGSGGDYEQYF.

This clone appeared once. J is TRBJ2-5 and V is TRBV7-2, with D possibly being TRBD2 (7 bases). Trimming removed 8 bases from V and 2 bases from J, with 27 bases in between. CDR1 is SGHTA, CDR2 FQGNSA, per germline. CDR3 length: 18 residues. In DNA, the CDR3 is TGTGCCAGCGGCGTAGGACTCCGGGGGGCAGGAAAACAAGAGACCCAGTACTTC. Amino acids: CASGVGLRGAGKQETQYF.

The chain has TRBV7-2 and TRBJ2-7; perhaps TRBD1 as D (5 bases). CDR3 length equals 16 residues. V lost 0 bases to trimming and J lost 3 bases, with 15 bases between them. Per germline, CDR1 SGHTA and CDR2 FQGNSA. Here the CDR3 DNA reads TGTGCCAGCAGCTTAGCGGGCAGGGTAATATTCTACGAGCAGTACTTC. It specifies CASSLAGRVIFYEQYF.

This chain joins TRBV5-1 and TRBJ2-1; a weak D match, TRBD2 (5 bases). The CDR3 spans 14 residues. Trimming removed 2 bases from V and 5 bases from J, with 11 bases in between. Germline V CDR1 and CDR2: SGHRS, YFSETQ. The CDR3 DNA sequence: TGCGCCAGCAGCTTTCCGCTAGCAGACAATGAGCAGTTCTTC. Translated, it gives CASSFPLADNEQFF.

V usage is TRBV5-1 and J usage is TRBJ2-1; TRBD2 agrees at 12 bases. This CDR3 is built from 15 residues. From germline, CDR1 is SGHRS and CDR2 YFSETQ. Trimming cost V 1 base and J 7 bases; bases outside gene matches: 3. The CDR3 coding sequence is TGCGCCAGCAGCTTGATCCTAGCGGGAGGGAATGAGCAGTTCTTC. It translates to CASSLILAGGNEQFF.

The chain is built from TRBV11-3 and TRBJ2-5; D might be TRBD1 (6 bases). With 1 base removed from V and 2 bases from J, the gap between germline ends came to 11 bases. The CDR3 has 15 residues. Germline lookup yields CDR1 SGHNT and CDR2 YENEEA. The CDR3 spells CASSLGPGEQETQYF. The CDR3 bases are TGTGCCAGCAGCTTAGGGCCAGGGGAGCAAGAGACCCAGTACTTC.

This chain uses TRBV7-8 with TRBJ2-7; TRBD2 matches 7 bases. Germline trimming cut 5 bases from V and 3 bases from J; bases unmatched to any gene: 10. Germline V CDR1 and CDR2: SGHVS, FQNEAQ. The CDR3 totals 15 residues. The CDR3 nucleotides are TGTGCCAGCAGCCACCGAACCCGGGACTACTACGAGCAGTACTTC. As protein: CASSHRTRDYYEQYF.

The CDR3 nucleotides are TGCGCCAGCAGTACAGGGGTTTGGGGCACTGAAGCTTTCTTT. It codes for CASSTGVWGTEAFF. This rearrangement joins TRBV10-2 to TRBJ1-1, with 7 bases lining up with TRBD1. Losses at the gene ends were 5 bases for V and 4 bases for J; bases not matched to a gene: 7. This CDR3 spans 14 amino acids. Germline lookup yields CDR1 WSHSY and CDR2 SAAADI.

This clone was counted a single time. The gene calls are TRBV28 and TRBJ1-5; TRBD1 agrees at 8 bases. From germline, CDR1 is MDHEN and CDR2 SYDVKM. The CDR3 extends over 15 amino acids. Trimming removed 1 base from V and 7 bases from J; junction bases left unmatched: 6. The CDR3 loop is CASSLSGQGQQPQHF. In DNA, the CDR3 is TGTGCCAGCAGTTTATCCGGACAGGGTCAGCAGCCCCAGCATTTT. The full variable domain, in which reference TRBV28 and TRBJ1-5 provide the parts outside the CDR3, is DVKVTQSSRYLVKRTGEKVFLECVQDMDHENMFWYRQDPGLGLRLIYFSYDVKMKEKGDIPEGYSVSREKKERFSLILESASTNQTSMYLCASSLSGQGQQPQHFGDGTRLSIL.

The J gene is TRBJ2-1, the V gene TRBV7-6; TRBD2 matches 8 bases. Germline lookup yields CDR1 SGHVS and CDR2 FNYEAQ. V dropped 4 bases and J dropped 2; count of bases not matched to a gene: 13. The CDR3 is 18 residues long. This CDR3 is CASSSFLGGGLTYNEQFF. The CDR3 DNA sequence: TGTGCCAGCAGCTCATTTTTAGGCGGGGGGCTAACCTACAATGAGCAGTTCTTC.

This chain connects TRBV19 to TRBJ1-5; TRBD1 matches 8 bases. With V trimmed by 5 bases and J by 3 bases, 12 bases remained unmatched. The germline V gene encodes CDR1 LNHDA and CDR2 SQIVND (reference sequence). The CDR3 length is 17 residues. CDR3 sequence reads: CASSAYRDRTSNQPQHF. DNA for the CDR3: TGTGCCAGTAGTGCGTACCGGGACAGGACTTCCAATCAGCCCCAGCATTTT.

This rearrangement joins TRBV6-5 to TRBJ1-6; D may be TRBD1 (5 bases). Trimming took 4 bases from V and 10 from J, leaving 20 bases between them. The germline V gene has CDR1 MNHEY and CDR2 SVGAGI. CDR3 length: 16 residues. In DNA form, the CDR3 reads TGTGCCAGCAGTTCGACCTTTGTAACGGGGACCTCACCCCTCCACTTT. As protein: CASSSTFVTGTSPLHF.